Presented here are 29 T cell receptor beta chains from one specimen sequenced in a study of shared clonotypes between healthy human individuals. Sequencing was performed with immunoSEQ multiplex PCR; in TCRdb, only in-frame clones are kept and a portion is missing. The sample has fewer than 1.4 million clones, approximately 80% seen once; the top ten hold 0.55% to 0.7%. Sequencing was carried out using memory CD4+ T cells from PBMCs. Described subset: CD45RA-negative fraction. The receptors were sampled from a man aged 18 to 29 in good health. Some clones in this sample may be carry-over from other donors' samples.

The chain carries TRBV11-2 and TRBJ2-1, with TRBD1 identical over 10 bases. The CDR3 has 17 amino acids. V shed 6 bases, J shed 6 bases, and the junction held 14 bases outside the gene matches. Germline V gene lookup returns CDR1 SGHAT and CDR2 FQNNGV. CDR3: CASRRPGDRGHSNEQFF. The CDR3 nucleotides are TGTGCCAGCAGACGACCTGGCGACAGGGGGCATAGCAATGAGCAGTTCTTC.

This clone has only one observation. The chain combines TRBV7-8 with TRBJ2-1; 9 nucleotides match TRBD1. V shed 5 bases and J 9 bases; nucleotides not matched to a gene: 5. The CDR3 is 13 amino acids. The germline V gene has CDR1 SGHVS and CDR2 FQNEAQ. As DNA, the CDR3 is TGTGCCAGCAGCCGTGACAGGGGGGTTGAGCAGTTCTTC. This codes for CASSRDRGVEQFF.

CDR3 residues: CASSSYTNTEAFF. CDR3 DNA sequence: TGTGCCAGCAGCTCCTACACAAACACTGAAGCTTTCTTT. This chain joins TRBV7-2 and TRBJ1-1; no clear D gene. Per germline, CDR1 SGHTA and CDR2 FQGNSA. The CDR3 spans 13 residues. The ends were cut back, 4 bases at V and 2 bases at J, with 8 bases in the middle.

This clone was detected once. V is TRBV4-1 and J is TRBJ2-1, with D perhaps being TRBD1 or TRBD2 (5 bases each). The CDR3 spans 16 residues. CDR1 is MGHRA, CDR2 YSYEKL, per germline. Trimming pared 3 bases from V and 6 bases from J, leaving 18 bases between. The chain's CDR3 is CASSQAGTQGSNEQFF. The CDR3 DNA sequence: TGCGCCAGCAGCCAGGCCGGGACCCAAGGGTCCAATGAGCAGTTCTTC.

This clone was detected only a few times. This chain uses TRBV7-3 with TRBJ1-5; no definite D call. Germline CDR1 is SGHTA and CDR2 is FQGTGA. This CDR3 comprises 11 residues. V was pared by 3 bases and J by 7 bases, with 4 bases between. In DNA, the CDR3 is TGTGCCAGCAGCTTCAGGCAGCCCCAGCATTTT. This gives the protein CASSFRQPQHF. Full variable domain (missing parts from reference TRBV7-3 and TRBJ1-5): GAGVSQTPSNKVTEKGKYVELRCDPISGHTALYWYRQSLGQGPEFLIYFQGTGAADDSGLPNDRFFAVRPEGSVSTLKIQRTERGDSAVYLCASSFRQPQHFGDGTRLSIL.

The rearrangement links TRBV6-1 to TRBJ2-7; D not certain. CDR1 MNHNS and CDR2 SASEGT come from the germline V gene. Trimming took 7 bases from V and 6 from J, leaving 13 bases between them. The CDR3 covers 12 residues. CDR3 in DNA: TGTGCCAGCAAATACGGCCTATCCGAGCAGTACTTC. Encoded protein: CASKYGLSEQYF.

This clone was detected many times. The chain recombines TRBV5-6 with TRBJ1-5; D ambiguous. Trimming shortened V by 3 bases and J by 0 bases, and 7 bases separated the two germline ends. The germline V gene has CDR1 SGHDT and CDR2 YYEEEE. The CDR3 is 14 amino acids. The CDR3 loop is CASSSTDSNQPQHF. In DNA, the CDR3 is TGTGCCAGCAGCTCGACGGATAGCAATCAGCCCCAGCATTTT. Variable domain in full (rest from reference TRBV5-6 and TRBJ1-5): DAGVTQSPTHLIKTRGQQVTLRCSPKSGHDTVSWYQQALGQGPQFIFQYYEEEERQRGNFPDRFSGHQFPNYSSELNVNALLLGDSALYLCASSSTDSNQPQHFGDGTRLSIL.

This sequence joins TRBV2 and TRBJ1-5; TRBD1 might be the D (5 bases). V gave up 3 bases and J gave up 7 bases, with 16 bases separating them. The CDR3 has 15 amino acids. Looked up from germline, CDR1 is SNHLY and CDR2 is FYNNEI. This CDR3 reads CASSDVDGTSQPQHF. The CDR3 nucleotides are TGTGCCAGCAGTGATGTTGACGGGACGAGCCAGCCCCAGCATTTT.

The chain combines TRBV7-9 with TRBJ1-4, with 9 bases that match TRBD1. Germline CDR1 reads SEHNR; CDR2 reads FQNEAQ (reference sequence). Germline trimming cut 4 bases from V and 5 bases from J; bases unmatched to any gene: 2. The CDR3 totals 14 residues. Here the CDR3 reads CASSSGQGNEKLFF. The DNA of the CDR3 is TGTGCCAGCAGCTCGGGACAGGGCAATGAAAAACTGTTTTTT. Drawing the rest from reference TRBV7-9 and TRBJ1-4, the complete variable domain is DTGVSQNPRHKITKRGQNVTFRCDPISEHNRLYWYRQTLGQGPEFLTYFQNEAQLEKSRLLSDRFSAERPKGSFSTLEIQRTEQGDSAMYLCASSSGQGNEKLFFGSGTQLSVL.

The sample holds a few counts of this clone. The V call is TRBV28, the J call TRBJ2-7; maybe TRBD2 (5 bases). The CDR3 extends over 13 amino acids. V was cut by 5 bases and J by 4 bases, with 12 bases left in between. The germline gives CDR1 MDHEN, CDR2 SYDVKM. This CDR3 is CASSPPPGYEQYF. CDR3 in DNA: TGTGCCAGCAGTCCTCCCCCGGGGTACGAGCAGTACTTC.

This CDR3 is CASSVVGSGNEQFF. The CDR3 bases are TGTGCCAGCAGCGTAGTGGGTAGTGGGAATGAGCAGTTCTTC. The rearrangement links TRBV9 to TRBJ2-1; D uncertain. This CDR3 comprises 14 residues. CDR1 and CDR2 from the germline V gene are SGDLS and YYNGEE. V was trimmed by 0 bases and J by 7 bases, leaving 11 bases between them.

This clone was seen only once. The gene calls are TRBV7-3 and TRBJ2-5; TRBD1 agrees at 9 bases. CDR3 length equals 15 residues. Trimming removed 5 bases from V and 2 bases from J; junction bases left unmatched: 6. Germline CDR1 reads SGHTA; CDR2 reads FQGTGA. The CDR3 bases are TGTGCCAGCAGCACCGGGACAGGGAGTCAAGAGACCCAGTACTTC. Its translation is CASSTGTGSQETQYF.

The chain carries TRBV5-4 and TRBJ2-3; D possibly matches TRBD1 or TRBD2 (5 bases each). The V end was cut by 5 bases, the J end by 2 bases, with 18 bases between. This CDR3 is built from 16 residues. In germline, CDR1 is SGHNT, CDR2 YYREEE (reference sequence). CDR3 in DNA: TGTGCCAGCAGACGGCTTAGGGACGGACTCACAGATACGCAGTATTTT. Translated: CASRRLRDGLTDTQYF.

V is TRBV28 and J is TRBJ2-5, with TRBD2 matching over 7 bases. CDR1 and CDR2 from the germline V gene are MDHEN and SYDVKM. This CDR3 comprises 15 residues. The junction had 7 bases not matched to a gene; V was cut back by 5 bases and J by 1 base. CDR3 sequence: CASSGTTRFQETQYF. CDR3 in DNA: TGTGCCAGCAGTGGGACTACCCGATTCCAAGAGACCCAGTACTTC.

The genes are TRBV9 and TRBJ2-7, with D possibly matching TRBD2 (6 bases). Germline V gene lookup returns CDR1 SGDLS and CDR2 YYNGEE. Trimming shortened V by 7 bases and J by 2 bases, and 19 bases separated the two germline ends. The CDR3 is made up of 15 amino acids. CDR3: CASAPGLAITYEQYF. In DNA, the CDR3 is TGTGCCAGCGCTCCAGGCCTAGCGATCACCTACGAGCAGTACTTC.

The genes are TRBV4-2 and TRBJ2-6; the D call may be TRBD1 or TRBD2 (5 bases each). Germline values: CDR1 LGHNA, CDR2 YNFKEQ. This CDR3 has 20 amino acids. V was shortened by 0 bases and J by 0 bases, with 18 bases between the two germline ends. CDR3 in amino acids: CASSQESEGRVVSGANVLTF. The CDR3 DNA sequence: TGTGCCAGCAGCCAAGAAAGTGAGGGACGGGTTGTCTCTGGGGCCAACGTCCTGACTTTC.

This sequence joins TRBV27 and TRBJ1-4; D not certain. Per germline, CDR1 MNHEY and CDR2 SMNVEV (reference sequence). The V end lost 7 bases, the J end lost 7 bases, and 10 bases lay between the germline ends. The CDR3 consists of 12 residues. The DNA of the CDR3 is TGTGCCAGCACCCCAAGGAGTGAAAAACTGTTTTTT. Protein product: CASTPRSEKLFF.

This clone was observed a few times. The DNA for the CDR3 is TGTGCCAGCAGCTTAGGGCGCCGGGTAGCGGGAGGGTCCGACAATGAGCAGTTCTTC. Its translation is CASSLGRRVAGGSDNEQFF. The genes are TRBV11-2 and TRBJ2-1; TRBD2 aligns across 11 bases. V lost 1 base and J lost 5; bases outside the gene matches: 13. From germline, CDR1 is SGHAT and CDR2 FQNNGV. The CDR3 has 19 amino acids.

This clone has at least ten counts. The J gene is TRBJ2-7, the V gene TRBV9; D unclear. The CDR3 loop spans 14 amino acids. CDR1 and CDR2 from the germline V gene are SGDLS and YYNGEE. Trimming took off 0 bases at V and 5 bases at J, with 12 bases between the two ends. The CDR3 DNA follows: TGTGCCAGCAGCGTAGGCCCCATGACCCACGAGCAGTACTTC. Encoded protein: CASSVGPMTHEQYF.

This clone was seen a single time. The gene calls are TRBV5-1 and TRBJ2-4; 7 positions agree with TRBD2. The CDR3 runs to 17 residues. The germline V gene encodes CDR1 SGHRS and CDR2 YFSETQ. Germline trimming cut 4 bases from V and 1 base from J; bases unmatched to any gene: 11. CDR3 nucleotides: TGCGCCAGCAGCCCCCGGGGCGGGAGATCGGCCAAAAACATTCAGTACTTC. Encoded protein: CASSPRGGRSAKNIQYF.

The chain is built from TRBV28 and TRBJ1-1; no reliable D call. Per the germline V gene, CDR1 is MDHEN and CDR2 is SYDVKM. Trimming shortened V by 5 bases and J by 5 bases, and 9 bases separated the two germline ends. The CDR3 loop spans 12 amino acids. In DNA form, the CDR3 reads TGTGCCAGCAGTCCCCCCCGTACTGAAGCTTTCTTT. Its protein product is CASSPPRTEAFF.

J is TRBJ2-1 and V is TRBV9; 14 nucleotides align to TRBD2. This CDR3 contains 15 residues. J gave up 7 bases and V 3 bases, and 3 bases lay outside the gene matches. Germline V gene lookup returns CDR1 SGDLS and CDR2 YYNGEE. The CDR3, as DNA: TGTGCCAGCAGCGGACTAGCGGGAGGGCCTAATGAGCAGTTCTTC. It specifies CASSGLAGGPNEQFF.

The chain joins TRBV29-1 to TRBJ2-1; D remains ambiguous. CDR1 and CDR2 (germline): SQVTM, ANQGSEA. V was trimmed by 8 bases and J by 10 bases, leaving 18 bases between them. The CDR3 totals 12 residues. The CDR3 spells CSSSYLVGEQFF. CDR3 DNA: TGCAGCTCCTCTTACTTGGTGGGAGAGCAGTTCTTC.

This rearrangement joins TRBV6-6 to TRBJ1-2; 9 nucleotides align to TRBD1. Germline values: CDR1 MNHNY, CDR2 SVGAGI (reference sequence). The V and J ends lost 4 bases and 4 bases, in that order; junction bases with no gene match: 7. This CDR3 spans 15 amino acids. CDR3 DNA: TGTGCCAGCAGTTTGCGGACAGGGGCGAGCTATGGCTACACCTTC. This gives the protein CASSLRTGASYGYTF.

Only a few counts were recorded for this clone. The chain couples TRBV20-1 to TRBJ2-3, with D hard to call. Deletions cut 6 bases from V and 6 bases from J, with 10 bases between. Per germline, CDR1 DFQATT and CDR2 SNEGSKA (reference sequence). CDR3 length equals 11 residues. CDR3 sequence: CSAHIVDTQYF. The CDR3, as DNA: TGCAGTGCCCATATAGTGGATACGCAGTATTTT.

This clone showed up just once. The rearrangement uses TRBV11-2 and TRBJ2-7, with D possibly TRBD1 on 6 matching bases. Trimming removed 5 bases from V and 2 bases from J, with 22 bases in between. The CDR3 length is 17 residues. Germline V lookup: CDR1 SGHAT, CDR2 FQNNGV. CDR3 nucleotide sequence: TGTGCCAGCAGCCCCCACGGAAGACAGGCCCCCGCCTACGAGCAGTACTTC. Translation gives CASSPHGRQAPAYEQYF.

The gene calls are TRBV18 and TRBJ2-5, with a possible D match to TRBD1 (6 bases). V was shortened by 3 bases and J by 4 bases, with 12 bases between the two germline ends. Germline-derived CDR1 and CDR2 are KGHSH and LQKENI. The CDR3 sequence is 14 residues long. The CDR3 sequence: CASSPRQGRETQYF. The DNA of the CDR3 is TGTGCCAGCTCACCCAGGCAGGGGCGAGAGACCCAGTACTTC.

The V gene is TRBV5-6, the J gene TRBJ1-4; the match to TRBD1 covers 8 bases. Germline CDR1 is SGHDT and CDR2 is YYEEEE. Losses at the gene ends were 3 bases for V and 7 bases for J; bases not matched to a gene: 5. CDR3 length equals 14 residues. CDR3 bases: TGTGCCAGCAGCTCCGACAGGGGTACTGAAAAACTGTTTTTT. Translated: CASSSDRGTEKLFF. Full variable domain (rest looked up from reference TRBV5-6 and TRBJ1-4): DAGVTQSPTHLIKTRGQQVTLRCSPKSGHDTVSWYQQALGQGPQFIFQYYEEEERQRGNFPDRFSGHQFPNYSSELNVNALLLGDSALYLCASSSDRGTEKLFFGSGTQLSVL.

V usage is TRBV11-2 and J usage is TRBJ2-5; 7 bases line up with TRBD2. Germline CDR1 reads SGHAT; CDR2 reads FQNNGV. Trimming took 4 bases from V and 1 from J; bases not matched to a gene: 9. The CDR3 contains 16 residues. The CDR3 DNA reads as TGTGCCAGCAGCTCCTGGGGGGGAGGGAGCCAAGAGACCCAGTACTTC. It codes for CASSSWGGGSQETQYF.